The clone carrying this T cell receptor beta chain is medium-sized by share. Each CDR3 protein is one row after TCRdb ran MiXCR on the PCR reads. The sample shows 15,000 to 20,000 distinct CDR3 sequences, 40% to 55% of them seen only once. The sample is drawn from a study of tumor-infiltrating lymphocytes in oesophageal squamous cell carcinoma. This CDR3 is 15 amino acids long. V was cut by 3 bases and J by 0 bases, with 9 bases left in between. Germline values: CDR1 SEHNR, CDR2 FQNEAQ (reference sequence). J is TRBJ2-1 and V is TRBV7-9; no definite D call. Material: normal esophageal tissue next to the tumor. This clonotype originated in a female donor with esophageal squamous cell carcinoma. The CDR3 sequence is CASSFSDSSYNEQFF. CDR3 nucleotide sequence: TGTGCCAGCAGCTTCTCAGATAGCTCCTACAATGAGCAGTTCTTC. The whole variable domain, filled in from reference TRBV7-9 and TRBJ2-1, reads DTGVSQNPRHKITKRGQNVTFRCDPISEHNRLYWYRQTLGQGPEFLTYFQNEAQLEKSRLLSDRFSAERPKGSFSTLEIQRTEQGDSAMYLCASSFSDSSYNEQFFGPGTRLTVL.